What follows are 17 T cell receptor beta chains derived from one specimen sequenced in a study of OX40 agonist ivuxolimab in advanced cancers. Assay: immunoSEQ multiplex PCR; the TCRdb copy retains only in-frame clones and omits some. The sample lists about 46,000 clones, 70% to 85% occurring once. This material consisted of CD4+ or CD8+ T cells sorted from blood, taken in a trial of the OX40 agonist ivuxolimab. The receptor source for this set is an adult with an advanced solid tumor such as melanoma, head and neck, liver or kidney cancer.

V gene TRBV7-9 combines with J gene TRBJ2-4; D possibly matches TRBD1 or TRBD2 (5 bases each). The CDR3 sequence is 15 residues long. CDR1 is SEHNR, CDR2 FQNEAQ, per germline (reference sequence). V was trimmed by 4 bases and J by 7 bases, leaving 17 bases between them. In DNA form, the CDR3 reads TGTGCCAGCAGCTGGGAGCAGGGCCGAGGTAACATTCAGTACTTC. It codes for CASSWEQGRGNIQYF.

The chain joins TRBV5-1 to TRBJ1-2, with 7 bases identical to TRBD1. Germline-derived CDR1 and CDR2 are SGHRS and YFSETQ. The CDR3 is made up of 15 amino acids. Unmatched junction bases numbered 4, after V lost 0 bases and J lost 2 bases. The CDR3 reads CASSLGEGQNYGYTF. In DNA, the CDR3 is TGCGCCAGCAGCTTGGGTGAGGGACAGAACTATGGCTACACCTTC. Complete variable domain (other parts from reference TRBV5-1 and TRBJ1-2): KAGVTQTPRYLIKTRGQQVTLSCSPISGHRSVSWYQQTPGQGLQFLFEYFSETQRNKGNFPGRFSGRQFSNSRSEMNVSTLELGDSALYLCASSLGEGQNYGYTFGSGTRLTVV.

This clone was picked up a small number of times. V gene TRBV30 combines with J gene TRBJ1-1; D is perhaps TRBD1 (6 bases). The CDR3 loop spans 12 amino acids. V was shortened by 1 base and J by 7 bases, with 10 bases between the two germline ends. Per germline, CDR1 GTSNPN and CDR2 SVGIG (reference sequence). The CDR3 region is CAWSDRDDEAFF. For the CDR3, the DNA is TGTGCCTGGAGTGACAGGGATGATGAAGCTTTCTTT.

This clone was detected a few times. V is TRBV4-1 and J is TRBJ2-3; D gene ambiguous. V was shortened by 1 base and J by 2 bases, with 13 bases between the two germline ends. The V gene's germline CDR1 is MGHRA and CDR2 YSYEKL. The CDR3 sequence is 16 residues long. CDR3 protein: CASSQANMGFTDTQYF. In DNA form, the CDR3 reads TGCGCCAGCAGCCAAGCGAATATGGGTTTCACAGATACGCAGTATTTT.

This chain joins TRBV10-3 and TRBJ2-7; no clear D. The germline gives CDR1 ENHRY, CDR2 SYGVKD. The CDR3 totals 12 residues. Trimming pared 4 bases from V and 0 bases from J, leaving 4 bases between. In nucleotides, the CDR3 is TGTGCCATCAGTGGGGTCTCCTACGAGCAGTACTTC. Translation gives CAISGVSYEQYF.

The V call is TRBV7-2, the J call TRBJ1-6; no definite D call. In germline, CDR1 is SGHTA, CDR2 FQGNSA. The CDR3 is 12 amino acids. Between the trimmed V and J ends, which lost 1 base and 14 bases, there was a span of 9 bases. This chain's CDR3 is CASSLVGYTLHF. The CDR3 DNA follows: TGTGCCAGCAGCTTAGTAGGGTACACCCTCCACTTT.

This chain joins TRBV7-9 and TRBJ2-1, with a tentative D call TRBD2 (7 bases). CDR3 length: 15 residues. Germline values: CDR1 SEHNR, CDR2 FQNEAQ (reference sequence). Trimming shortened V by 4 bases and J by 5 bases, and 15 bases separated the two germline ends. In DNA, the CDR3 is TGTGCCAGCAGCTCCTCGGGGGGCGGAAACAATGAGCAGTTCTTC. This encodes CASSSSGGGNNEQFF.

In its sample, this clone was seen a few times. The V and J genes are TRBV30 and TRBJ1-1; no reliable D call. V was shortened by 0 bases and J by 4 bases, with 6 bases between the two germline ends. The CDR3 spans 12 residues. Germline V gene lookup returns CDR1 GTSNPN and CDR2 SVGIG (reference sequence). The chain's CDR3 is CAWSVHFTEAFF. The CDR3 nucleotides read TGTGCCTGGAGTGTACATTTCACTGAAGCTTTCTTT.

The V and J genes are TRBV18 and TRBJ1-4; TRBD1 matches at 9 bases. Germline CDR1 reads KGHSH; CDR2 reads LQKENI. With 2 bases clipped from V and 7 bases from J, the junction kept 8 bases outside the gene matches. The CDR3 length is 16 residues. For the CDR3, the DNA is TGTGCCAGCTCACCAGGAGCCGGGACAGGGCGTGAAAAACTGTTTTTT. This translates into CASSPGAGTGREKLFF.

Notes on this clone: Different DNA sequences within this sample yield the same CDR3. This sequence joins TRBV5-8 and TRBJ1-2; a weak D match, TRBD1 (5 bases). Germline assignment: CDR1 SGHTS and CDR2 YDEGEE. The V and J ends lost 1 base and 3 bases respectively, with 10 bases between them. The CDR3 extends over 14 amino acids. The CDR3 is CASSLRGSDYGYTF. In DNA, the CDR3 is TGTGCCAGCAGCTTGCGGGGGTCGGACTATGGCTACACCTTC.

A note on this clone: Compared with germline, one end of the junction differs, possibly owing to a read error. V and J are TRBV4-3 and TRBJ2-5, with D possibly being TRBD1 (5 bases). The CDR3 length is 15 residues. Per the germline V gene, CDR1 is LGHNA and CDR2 is YSLEER. The CDR3 bases are TGCGCCAGCAGCCAAGCCCCTTTCTTGAGGCGACAACAGGACTTC. Protein: CASSQAPFLRRQQDF.

This clone has just one count. This rearrangement joins TRBV28 to TRBJ1-2, with TRBD1 identical over 7 bases. The ends lost 3 bases at V and 5 bases at J; junction bases unmatched: 18. This CDR3 has 18 amino acids. Looked up from germline, CDR1 is MDHEN and CDR2 is SYDVKM. The CDR3 spells CASSLATGRPNIKYGYTF. The CDR3 nucleotides are TGTGCCAGCAGTTTGGCGACAGGGCGACCCAATATAAAATATGGCTACACCTTC.

This clone occurred once. The chain joins TRBV4-3 to TRBJ2-5; D perhaps matches TRBD2 (5 bases). Germline CDR1 LGHNA, CDR2 YSLEER. The ends were cut back, 0 bases at V and 5 bases at J, with 13 bases in the middle. The CDR3 is 15 amino acids. The CDR3 sequence is CASSQEPRAAETQYF. The CDR3 DNA is TGCGCCAGCAGCCAAGAGCCCAGAGCGGCCGAGACCCAGTACTTC.

This clone was seen just once. The V and J genes are TRBV5-4 and TRBJ2-7, with 7 nucleotides matching TRBD1. The CDR3 length is 16 residues. CDR1 SGHNT and CDR2 YYREEE come from the germline V gene (reference sequence). V was clipped by 4 bases and J by 5 bases; unmatched bases: 15. The DNA of the CDR3 is TGTGCCAGCAGCCGTTCAGGTAGGGGGCTAATCAACGAGCAGTACTTC. Translation gives CASSRSGRGLINEQYF.

V is TRBV11-2 and J is TRBJ2-7, with D possibly TRBD1 on 6 matching bases. The CDR3 extends over 14 amino acids. V lost 5 bases and J lost 3, with 14 bases in between. CDR1 and CDR2 from the germline V gene are SGHAT and FQNNGV. This CDR3 is CASSTPKGVYEQYF. The CDR3 region has the DNA TGTGCCAGCAGCACCCCCAAGGGGGTCTACGAGCAGTACTTC.

This clone was observed a handful of times. The chain combines TRBV19 with TRBJ1-5; TRBD1 might be the D (5 bases). The CDR3 runs to 13 residues. In germline, CDR1 is LNHDA, CDR2 SQIVND (reference sequence). Trimming removed 7 bases at V and 6 bases at J, with 13 bases between. CDR3 coding DNA: TGTGCCAGTACGACAAGGGGCCCTCAGCCCCAGCATTTT. Translating gives CASTTRGPQPQHF.

The chain employs TRBV19 and TRBJ2-7; TRBD1 might be the D (6 bases). V dropped 5 bases and J dropped 3 bases, with 11 bases sitting between them. CDR1 is LNHDA and CDR2 is SQIVND in the germline V gene (reference sequence). This CDR3 spans 13 amino acids. CDR3 DNA: TGTGCCAGTAGTGCTCAGACAGGCTACGAGCAGTACTTC. It yields the protein CASSAQTGYEQYF.